The T cell receptor (beta chain) under discussion was sequenced for a study of STAT5B mutations in CD4+ large granular lymphocyte leukemia. Study-wide results and limits: Data were not HLA-matched across samples. CD4-sorted patient repertoires seemed more clonal than healthy CD4+ repertoires.

A note on this clone: Its antigen remains unidentified.

In the authors' workflow: The detection floor for productive clonotype frequency was 2.59 x 10-5. Profiled with immunoSEQ multiplex PCR; TCRdb holds only in-frame clones, not every one. V and J calls and clone size follow that table, whereas D and trimming were derived from the DNA. The data hold 25,000 to 35,000 clones, with 60% to 80% observed a single time. Germline loops: CDR1 LNHNV, CDR2 YYDKDF (reference sequence). V lost 1 base, J lost 1 base, and 8 bases lay in between. CDR3 size: 15 residues. Sequenced material: CD4+ T cells from blood buffy coats. This sequence joins TRBV15 and TRBJ1-5; D unclear. The clonotype comes from a human donor in good health. The CDR3 nucleotides are TGTGCCACCAGCAGAGGAGGGAGAAGCAATCAGCCCCAGCATTTT. It specifies CATSRGGRSNQPQHF.